These 27 T cell receptor beta chains share one sample of origin, sequenced in a study of cytomegalovirus exposure and HLA in healthy donors. Use of 60 Vbeta and 13 Jbeta primers characterized the PCR. TCRdb's table, derived via immunoSEQ multiplex PCR, lists solely in-frame clones and lacks some. The table lists approximately 160,000 clones, 80% to 90% of them singletons. The sample comprised PBMCs. These receptors were obtained from a girl aged 5-17 years in good health and CMV-seropositive.

In this sample, this clone turned up a few times. The rearrangement links TRBV6-1 to TRBJ1-2; D not certain. Germline V lookup: CDR1 MNHNS, CDR2 SASEGT. Trimming removed 4 bases from V and 0 bases from J, with 9 bases in between. This CDR3 comprises 14 residues. The CDR3 sequence is CASSGSSANYGYTF. In nucleotides, the CDR3 is TGTGCCAGCAGTGGTTCATCGGCTAACTATGGCTACACCTTC.

The rearrangement uses TRBV27 and TRBJ2-1; maybe TRBD2 (6 bases). Between the trimmed V and J ends, which lost 8 bases and 9 bases, there was a span of 11 bases. The CDR3 has 11 residues. The germline V gene encodes CDR1 MNHEY and CDR2 SMNVEV (reference sequence). The CDR3 DNA is TGTGCCAGCCAGGAGGAGGGTGAGCAGTTCTTC. This codes for CASQEEGEQFF.

The chain carries TRBV2 and TRBJ1-3; TRBD1 is a possible D gene (5 bases). Looked up from germline, CDR1 is SNHLY and CDR2 is FYNNEI. The CDR3 covers 15 residues. With 6 bases removed from V and 4 bases from J, the gap between germline ends came to 16 bases. CDR3: CASSVGGTHGNTIYF. The CDR3 DNA reads as TGTGCCAGCAGCGTGGGGGGGACTCACGGAAACACCATATATTTT.

This clone came up a few times. This chain joins TRBV5-1 and TRBJ2-7, with a weak D call TRBD1 (6 bases). The CDR3 runs 15 residues. CDR1 and CDR2 from the germline V gene are SGHRS and YFSETQ. V shed 3 bases and J shed 7 bases, with 20 bases lying between them. CDR3 DNA: TGCGCCAGCAGCTCAACAGGCCTTACAAGGGGGGAGCAGTACTTC. As protein: CASSSTGLTRGEQYF.

The chain has TRBV11-2 and TRBJ1-3; tentatively, D is TRBD1 (6 bases). Trimming pared 5 bases from V and 4 bases from J, leaving 15 bases between. Germline V CDR1 and CDR2: SGHAT, FQNNGV. The CDR3 sequence is 15 residues long. CDR3 sequence reads: CASSDAAGAGNTIYF. The CDR3 DNA is TGTGCCAGCAGCGACGCGGCAGGGGCAGGAAACACCATATATTTT.

The chain links TRBV6-4 to TRBJ2-7, with D possibly being TRBD2 (5 bases). Germline loops: CDR1 MRHNA, CDR2 SNTAGT. V lost 0 bases and J lost 2, with 17 bases in between. The CDR3 spans 17 residues. The CDR3 DNA follows: TGTGCCAGCAGTGACTCGGAGGAATTAGGTACCACCTACGAGCAGTACTTC. It translates to CASSDSEELGTTYEQYF.

The rearrangement uses TRBV30 and TRBJ2-5; 7 positions match TRBD1. Trimming at V came to 0 bases and at J to 5 bases, leaving 6 bases not matched to a gene. CDR3 length: 14 amino acids. CDR1 is GTSNPN, CDR2 SVGIG, per germline (reference sequence). The DNA of the CDR3 is TGTGCCTGGAGTGTTCTAAGGGGGCGTGAGACCCAGTACTTC. Translation gives CAWSVLRGRETQYF.

The V and J genes are TRBV30 and TRBJ2-7; 8 nucleotides line up with TRBD2. This CDR3 is built from 14 residues. Germline V lookup: CDR1 GTSNPN, CDR2 SVGIG (reference sequence). V trimming: 4 bases; J trimming: 2 bases; junction bases outside the gene matches: 7. DNA of the CDR3: TGTGCCTGGATTACCACGGGGGGGCCCTACGAGCAGTACTTC. It is translated as CAWITTGGPYEQYF.

V is TRBV5-1 and J is TRBJ1-1, with 8 bases fitting TRBD1. V shed 2 bases and J 4 bases; nucleotides not matched to a gene: 1. Germline values: CDR1 SGHRS, CDR2 YFSETQ. This CDR3 is built from 13 residues. The CDR3 is CASSFDRGTEAFF. The CDR3 nucleotides are TGCGCCAGCAGCTTTGACAGGGGCACTGAAGCTTTCTTT.

DNA for the CDR3: TGCGCCAGCTCGACAGGCTTAAGACAGCCCCAGCATTTT. This gives the protein CASSTGLRQPQHF. The genes are TRBV10-1 and TRBJ1-5; TRBD1 might be the D (6 bases). The germline V gene has CDR1 WNHNN and CDR2 SYGVQD (reference sequence). Between the trimmed V and J ends, which lost 8 bases and 7 bases, there was a span of 15 bases. The CDR3 length is 13 residues.

The chain links TRBV6-5 to TRBJ2-1; possible D gene TRBD1, 5 bases. The CDR3 is 13 amino acids. CDR1 is MNHEY, CDR2 SVGAGI, per germline. The ends were cut back, 6 bases at V and 5 bases at J, with 11 bases in the middle. The chain's CDR3 is CASSDDSHNEQFF. The CDR3 nucleotides are TGTGCCAGCAGCGATGACAGTCACAATGAGCAGTTCTTC.

The chain employs TRBV9 and TRBJ2-5; D possibly corresponds to TRBD2 (5 bases). CDR1 SGDLS and CDR2 YYNGEE come from the germline V gene. The V end lost 0 bases, the J end lost 5 bases, and 11 bases lay between the germline ends. This CDR3 contains 14 residues. The CDR3 reads CASSVGGLKETQYF. The CDR3 DNA is TGTGCCAGCAGCGTAGGAGGGCTCAAGGAGACCCAGTACTTC.

This chain uses TRBV27 with TRBJ2-7; D may be TRBD2 (6 bases). The CDR3 runs to 12 residues. With 5 bases removed from V and 10 bases from J, the gap between germline ends came to 15 bases. Germline lookup yields CDR1 MNHEY and CDR2 SMNVEV (reference sequence). The CDR3 DNA reads TGTGCCAGCAGTCTAACCGGGACTTCACAGTACTTC. It is translated as CASSLTGTSQYF.

The chain is built from TRBV28 and TRBJ1-2, with 8 bases lining up with TRBD1. Germline CDR1 is MDHEN and CDR2 is SYDVKM. V shed 5 bases and J 5 bases; nucleotides not matched to a gene: 16. This CDR3 spans 17 amino acids. The DNA of the CDR3 is TGTGCCAGCAGTCTCCACCGCTTCGGACAGGGTTATTATGGCTACACCTTC. Amino acids: CASSLHRFGQGYYGYTF.

The chain is built from TRBV2 and TRBJ1-2; 8 bases agree with TRBD1. J was trimmed by 6 bases and V by 3 bases; bases with no gene match: 12. Germline CDR1 SNHLY, CDR2 FYNNEI. The CDR3 loop spans 16 amino acids. CDR3 in amino acids: CASSERGDRGGNGYTF. Here the CDR3 DNA reads TGTGCCAGCAGTGAGAGGGGCGACAGGGGAGGTAATGGCTACACCTTC.

This chain links TRBV5-6 with TRBJ1-1; D perhaps matches TRBD1 (5 bases). Germline V lookup: CDR1 SGHDT, CDR2 YYEEEE. V lost 1 base and J lost 4, with 17 bases in between. CDR3 length equals 16 residues. The DNA of the CDR3 is TGTGCCAGCAGCTTGTCGAGCGGGGTCCAGGGCACTGAAGCTTTCTTT. Encoded protein: CASSLSSGVQGTEAFF.

This chain uses TRBV13 with TRBJ2-7; TRBD1 is a possible D gene (6 bases). V was cut by 0 bases and J by 2 bases, with 8 bases left in between. CDR3 length: 14 amino acids. From germline, CDR1 is PRHDT and CDR2 FYEKMQ (reference sequence). In nucleotides, the CDR3 is TGTGCCAGCAGCTTAGGGTACAGGGCCTACGAGCAGTACTTC. Residues: CASSLGYRAYEQYF.

The gene calls are TRBV25-1 and TRBJ1-3; possible D gene TRBD1, 5 bases. The CDR3 contains 16 residues. Germline V gives CDR1 MGHDK, CDR2 SYGVNS. V shed 7 bases and J shed 1 base, with 17 bases lying between them. CDR3 sequence: CASTGPSAGSGNTIYF. As DNA, the CDR3 is TGTGCCAGCACGGGGCCCTCGGCGGGGTCTGGAAACACCATATATTTT.

The chain combines TRBV4-1 with TRBJ1-2, with 9 bases identical to TRBD1. J lost 7 bases, V lost 0 bases, and 6 bases had no gene match. The germline V gene encodes CDR1 MGHRA and CDR2 YSYEKL. The CDR3 is 15 residues long. This CDR3 reads CASSQEDRGSCGYTF. The CDR3 region has the DNA TGCGCCAGCAGCCAAGAGGACAGGGGATCCTGTGGCTACACCTTC.

V and J are TRBV9 and TRBJ2-5; 10 nucleotides align to TRBD1. The CDR3 covers 16 residues. Germline V CDR1 and CDR2: SGDLS, YYNGEE. Trimming cost V 3 bases and J 3 bases; bases outside gene matches: 8. The CDR3 region is CASSGSPGTGEETQYF. In DNA, the CDR3 is TGTGCCAGCAGCGGTTCCCCCGGGACAGGGGAAGAGACCCAGTACTTC. The variable domain in full, with the rest retrieved from reference TRBV9 and TRBJ2-5, is DSGVTQTPKHLITATGQRVTLRCSPRSGDLSVYWYQQSLDQGLQFLIQYYNGEERAKGNILERFSAQQFPDLHSELNLSSLELGDSALYFCASSGSPGTGEETQYFGPGTRLLVL.

The chain couples TRBV23-1 to TRBJ2-1; D may be TRBD1 (6 bases). TRBV23-1 is treated as an ORF (open reading frame) with a function not yet certain. CDR3 length: 17 residues. Trimming cost V 0 bases and J 2 bases, with 14 bases left between them. Here the CDR3 DNA reads TGCGCCAGCAGTCAATCCCTTACCGGACAGCCCTACAATGAGCAGTTCTTC. Protein: CASSQSLTGQPYNEQFF.

The V gene is TRBV27, the J gene TRBJ1-5; 11 nucleotides line up with TRBD1. This CDR3 is 15 amino acids long. In germline, CDR1 is MNHEY, CDR2 SMNVEV (reference sequence). J lost 6 bases, V lost 3 bases, and 4 bases had no gene match. CDR3 coding DNA: TGTGCCAGCAGTTTCGGGACAGGGGGTGGTCAGCCCCAGCATTTT. This translates into CASSFGTGGGQPQHF.

The chain employs TRBV9 and TRBJ1-2, with D possibly matching TRBD1 (5 bases). V was cut by 0 bases and J by 3 bases, with 15 bases left in between. The CDR3 has 16 residues. The V gene's germline CDR1 is SGDLS and CDR2 YYNGEE. CDR3 DNA: TGTGCCAGCAGCGTAGGTATTTGGGGCAGTTACTATGGCTACACCTTC. Translation gives CASSVGIWGSYYGYTF.

A single count supports this clone. The V and J genes are TRBV6-4 and TRBJ2-1; 12 bases fit TRBD2. CDR1 MRHNA and CDR2 SNTAGT come from the germline V gene. V lost 6 bases and J lost 5; bases outside the gene matches: 8. The CDR3 covers 16 residues. DNA for the CDR3: TGTGCCAGCAGCGCTACTAGCGGGGGGACCAACAATGAGCAGTTCTTC. This gives the protein CASSATSGGTNNEQFF.

J is TRBJ2-7 and V is TRBV10-2; 10 bases match TRBD1. The CDR3 is 14 residues long. CDR1 WSHSY and CDR2 SAAADI come from the germline V gene. V gave up 6 bases and J gave up 1 base; unmatched junction bases: 3. Written as DNA, the CDR3 is TGCGCCAGCAGCCGGGACAGGGGATCCTACGAGCAGTACTTC. It is translated as CASSRDRGSYEQYF.

J is TRBJ1-2 and V is TRBV30, with D perhaps matching TRBD1 (5 bases). CDR3 length: 11 amino acids. V was shortened by 4 bases and J by 7 bases, with 10 bases between the two germline ends. The germline V gene has CDR1 GTSNPN and CDR2 SVGIG (reference sequence). The CDR3 sequence: CAWNPGFGYTF. The CDR3 nucleotides are TGTGCCTGGAACCCAGGGTTTGGCTACACCTTC.

The chain has TRBV5-8 and TRBJ1-2, with TRBD1 identical over 7 bases. The CDR3 is 15 residues long. V gave up 5 bases and J gave up 8 bases; unmatched junction bases: 15. Germline CDR1 SGHTS, CDR2 YDEGEE. The CDR3: CASRRIRTGLFGYTF. CDR3 coding DNA: TGTGCCAGCAGGCGGATTAGGACAGGCCTGTTCGGCTACACCTTC.